This TCR beta chain is from a study of shared clonotypes between healthy human individuals. In the naive CD8 group, cells lacked CD45RO and were positively selected for CCR7, so terminally differentiated effector memory CD45RA+ cells were left out. TCRdb keeps only in-frame clones here, not all; method: immunoSEQ multiplex PCR. This sample yields fewer than 850,000 clones, of which just over 95% are seen a single time; over 0.2% belongs to the top ten. Trimming took off 3 bases at V and 2 bases at J, with 11 bases between the two ends. Germline CDR1 SGHRS, CDR2 YFSETQ. The CDR3 consists of 14 residues.

The clonotype comes from a young man in good health. This chain joins TRBV5-1 and TRBJ1-2; unclear D gene. Sequences were obtained from naive CD8+ T cells sorted from blood. CDR3 nucleotides: TGCGCCAGCAGCTCGTCTACGGGGAACTATGGCTACACCTTC. Translated, it gives CASSSSTGNYGYTF.